This T cell receptor (beta chain) stems from a study of shared clonotypes between healthy human individuals. Method: immunoSEQ multiplex PCR; TCRdb's copy keeps in-frame clones and lacks some. The sample has about 1.9 million clones; over 85% are singletons. CD8 cells classed as naive were CD45RO-negative and positively selected for CCR7, excluding terminally differentiated effector memory CD45RA+ cells. Germline CDR1 reads MGHDK; CDR2 reads SYGVNS. V was clipped by 9 bases and J by 3 bases; unmatched bases: 6. There are 14 residues in the CDR3. This clonotype was obtained from a man younger than 35 in good health. Some clones in this sample may be carry-over from other donors' samples. The chain links TRBV25-1 to TRBJ2-1, with 9 bases lining up with TRBD2. The specimen sequenced was naive CD8+ T cells from PBMCs. The CDR3 DNA is TGTGCCAGTAAGACTAGCGGCAACTACAATGAGCAGTTCTTC. It is translated as CASKTSGNYNEQFF.